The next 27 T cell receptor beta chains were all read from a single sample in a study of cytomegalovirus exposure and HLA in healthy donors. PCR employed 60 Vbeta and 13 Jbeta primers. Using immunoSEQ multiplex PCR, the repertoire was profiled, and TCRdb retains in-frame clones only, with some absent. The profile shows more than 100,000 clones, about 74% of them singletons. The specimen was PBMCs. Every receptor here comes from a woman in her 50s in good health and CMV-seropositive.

DNA of the CDR3: TGTGCCAGCAGCTACCGACAGGGGAATAATTCACCCCTCCACTTT. Translation gives CASSYRQGNNSPLHF. This chain links TRBV7-2 with TRBJ1-6, with 8 bases fitting TRBD1. There are 15 residues in the CDR3. The germline V gene encodes CDR1 SGHTA and CDR2 FQGNSA. V lost 4 bases, J lost 5 bases, and 4 bases stayed unmatched.

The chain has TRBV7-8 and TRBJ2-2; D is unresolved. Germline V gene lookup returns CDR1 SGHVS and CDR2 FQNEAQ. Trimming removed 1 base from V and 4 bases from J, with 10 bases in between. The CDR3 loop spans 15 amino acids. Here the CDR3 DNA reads TGTGCCAGCAGCTTAGACTCGCGAGCCACCGGGGAGCTGTTTTTT. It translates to CASSLDSRATGELFF.

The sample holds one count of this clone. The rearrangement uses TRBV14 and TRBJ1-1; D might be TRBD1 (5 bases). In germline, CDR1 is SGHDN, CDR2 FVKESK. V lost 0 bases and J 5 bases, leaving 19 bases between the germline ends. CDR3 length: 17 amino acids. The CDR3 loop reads CASSQEAAGRYKTEAFF. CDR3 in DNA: TGTGCCAGCAGCCAAGAAGCAGCAGGGCGATATAAGACTGAAGCTTTCTTT.

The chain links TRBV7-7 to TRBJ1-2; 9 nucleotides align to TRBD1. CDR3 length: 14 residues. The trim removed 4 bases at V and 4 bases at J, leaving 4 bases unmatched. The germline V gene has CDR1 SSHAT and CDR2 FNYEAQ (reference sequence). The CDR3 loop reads CASSSGQGFYGYTF. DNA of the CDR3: TGTGCCAGCAGCTCGGGACAGGGATTCTATGGCTACACCTTC.

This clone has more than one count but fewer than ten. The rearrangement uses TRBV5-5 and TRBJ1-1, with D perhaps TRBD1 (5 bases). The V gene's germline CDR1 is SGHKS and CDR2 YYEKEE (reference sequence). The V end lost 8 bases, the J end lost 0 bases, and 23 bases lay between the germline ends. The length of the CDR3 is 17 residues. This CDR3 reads CASEFGGSGVMNTEAFF. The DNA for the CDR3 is TGTGCCAGTGAATTTGGAGGTTCGGGGGTCATGAACACTGAAGCTTTCTTT.

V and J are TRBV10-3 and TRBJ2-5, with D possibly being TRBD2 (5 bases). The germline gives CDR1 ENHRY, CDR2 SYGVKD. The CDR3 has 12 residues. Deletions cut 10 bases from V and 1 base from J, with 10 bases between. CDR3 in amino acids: CATSGSQETQYF. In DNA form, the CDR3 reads TGTGCCACTTCGGGGTCCCAAGAGACCCAGTACTTC.

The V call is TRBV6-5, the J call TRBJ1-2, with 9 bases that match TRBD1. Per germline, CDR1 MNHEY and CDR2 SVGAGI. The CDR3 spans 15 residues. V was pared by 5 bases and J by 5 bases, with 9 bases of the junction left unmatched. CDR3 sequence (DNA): TGTGCCAGCAGTACTCACAGGGGGCGGGGGTATGGCTACACCTTC. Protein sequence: CASSTHRGRGYGYTF.

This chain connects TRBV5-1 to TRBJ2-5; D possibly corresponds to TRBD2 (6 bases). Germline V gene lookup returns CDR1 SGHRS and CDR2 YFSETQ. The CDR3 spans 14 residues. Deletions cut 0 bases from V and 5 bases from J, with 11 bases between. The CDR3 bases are TGCGCCAGCAGCTTGGCGGTACGGGGGGAGACCCAGTACTTC. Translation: CASSLAVRGETQYF.

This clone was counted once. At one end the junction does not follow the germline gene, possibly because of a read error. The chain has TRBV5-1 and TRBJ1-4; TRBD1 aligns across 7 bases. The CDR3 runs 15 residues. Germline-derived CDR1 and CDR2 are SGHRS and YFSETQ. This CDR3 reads CPSSLVRGSNEKLFF. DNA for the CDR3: TGCCCCAGCAGCTTGGTCAGGGGGTCTAATGAAAAACTGTTTTTT.

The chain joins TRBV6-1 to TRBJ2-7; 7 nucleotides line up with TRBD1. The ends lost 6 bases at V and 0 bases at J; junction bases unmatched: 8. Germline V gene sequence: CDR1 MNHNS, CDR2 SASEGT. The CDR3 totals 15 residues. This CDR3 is CASRENRDSSYEQYF. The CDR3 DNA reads TGTGCCAGCAGGGAGAACAGGGACAGCTCCTACGAGCAGTACTTC.

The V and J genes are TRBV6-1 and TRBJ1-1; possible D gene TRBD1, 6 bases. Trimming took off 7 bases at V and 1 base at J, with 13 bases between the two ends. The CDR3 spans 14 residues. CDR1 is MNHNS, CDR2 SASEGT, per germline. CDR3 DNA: TGTGCCAGCACGAACCTAGGGGGGAACACTGAAGCTTTCTTT. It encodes CASTNLGGNTEAFF.

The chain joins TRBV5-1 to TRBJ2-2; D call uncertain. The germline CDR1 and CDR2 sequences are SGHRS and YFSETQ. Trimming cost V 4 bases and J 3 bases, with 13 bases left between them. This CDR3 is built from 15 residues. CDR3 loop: CASSPYRRDTGELFF. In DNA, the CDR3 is TGCGCCAGCAGCCCTTATAGACGGGACACCGGGGAGCTGTTTTTT.

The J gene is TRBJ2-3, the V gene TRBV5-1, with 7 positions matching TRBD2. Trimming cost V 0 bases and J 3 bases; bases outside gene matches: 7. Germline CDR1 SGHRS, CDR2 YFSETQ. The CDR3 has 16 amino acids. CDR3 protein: CASSLGGGLTTDTQYF. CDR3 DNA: TGCGCCAGCAGCTTGGGGGGGGGACTTACGACAGATACGCAGTATTTT.

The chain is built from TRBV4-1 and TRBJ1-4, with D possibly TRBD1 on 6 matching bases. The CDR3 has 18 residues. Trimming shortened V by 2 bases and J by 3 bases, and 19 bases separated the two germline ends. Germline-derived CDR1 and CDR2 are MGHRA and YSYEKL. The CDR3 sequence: CASSQRTPLDRSNEKLFF. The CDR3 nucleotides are TGCGCCAGCAGCCAAAGGACGCCCCTGGACAGATCTAATGAAAAACTGTTTTTT.

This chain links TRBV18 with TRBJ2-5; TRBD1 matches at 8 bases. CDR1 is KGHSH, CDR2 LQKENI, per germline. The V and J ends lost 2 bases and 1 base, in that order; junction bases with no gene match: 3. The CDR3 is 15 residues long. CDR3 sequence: CASSPGQGLQETQYF. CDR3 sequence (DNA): TGTGCCAGCTCACCAGGACAGGGACTCCAAGAGACCCAGTACTTC.

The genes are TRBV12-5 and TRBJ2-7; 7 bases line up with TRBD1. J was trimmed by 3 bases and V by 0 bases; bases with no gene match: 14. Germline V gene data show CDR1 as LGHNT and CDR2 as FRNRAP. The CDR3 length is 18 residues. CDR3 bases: TGTGCTAGTGGTTTGGTAACCCATCAGGGGGAACGCGGCTACGAGCAGTACTTC. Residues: CASGLVTHQGERGYEQYF.

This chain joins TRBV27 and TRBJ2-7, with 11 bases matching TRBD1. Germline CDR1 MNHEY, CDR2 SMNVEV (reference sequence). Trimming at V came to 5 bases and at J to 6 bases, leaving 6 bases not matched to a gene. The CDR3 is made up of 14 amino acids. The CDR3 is CASSRTGGTSEQYF. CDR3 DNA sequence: TGTGCCAGCAGTCGGACAGGGGGCACTTCCGAGCAGTACTTC.

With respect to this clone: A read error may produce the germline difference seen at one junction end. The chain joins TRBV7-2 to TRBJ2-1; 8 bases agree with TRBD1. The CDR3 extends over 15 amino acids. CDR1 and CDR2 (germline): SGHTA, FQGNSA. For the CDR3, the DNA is TGTGCCAGCAGCCTAGCAGGGGGCGCCTACAATGAGCAGTTCTTC. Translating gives CASSLAGGAYNEQFF.

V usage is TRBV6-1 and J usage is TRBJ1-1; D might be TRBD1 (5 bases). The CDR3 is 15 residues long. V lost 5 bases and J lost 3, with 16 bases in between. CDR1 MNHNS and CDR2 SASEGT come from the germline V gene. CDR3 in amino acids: CASSISGIWDTEAFF. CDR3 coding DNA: TGTGCCAGCAGTATTTCAGGGATTTGGGACACTGAAGCTTTCTTT.

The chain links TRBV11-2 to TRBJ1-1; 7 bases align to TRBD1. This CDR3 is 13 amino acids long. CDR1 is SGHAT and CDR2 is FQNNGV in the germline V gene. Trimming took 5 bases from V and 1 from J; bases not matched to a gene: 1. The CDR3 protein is CASSRDRNTEAFF. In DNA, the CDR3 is TGTGCCAGCAGCCGGGACAGGAACACTGAAGCTTTCTTT.

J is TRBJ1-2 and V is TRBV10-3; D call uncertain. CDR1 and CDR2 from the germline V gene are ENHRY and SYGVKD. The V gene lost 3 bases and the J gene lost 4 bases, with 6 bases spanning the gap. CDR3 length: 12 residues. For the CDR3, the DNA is TGTGCCATCAGTGAAGGAGGCTATGGCTACACCTTC. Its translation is CAISEGGYGYTF.

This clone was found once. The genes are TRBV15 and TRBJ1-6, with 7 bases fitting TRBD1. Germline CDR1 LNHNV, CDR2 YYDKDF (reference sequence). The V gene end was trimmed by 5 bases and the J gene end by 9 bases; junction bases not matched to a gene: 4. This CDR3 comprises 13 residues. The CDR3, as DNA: TGTGCCACCAGCTTACACAGGGGTTCACCCCTCCACTTT. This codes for CATSLHRGSPLHF.

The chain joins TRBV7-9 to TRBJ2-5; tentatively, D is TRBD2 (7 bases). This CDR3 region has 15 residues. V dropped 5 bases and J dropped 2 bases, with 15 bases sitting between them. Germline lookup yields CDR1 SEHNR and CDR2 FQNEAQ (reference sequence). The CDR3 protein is CASSPQGRGQETQYF. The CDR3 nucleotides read TGTGCCAGCAGCCCCCAGGGGAGGGGGCAAGAGACCCAGTACTTC.

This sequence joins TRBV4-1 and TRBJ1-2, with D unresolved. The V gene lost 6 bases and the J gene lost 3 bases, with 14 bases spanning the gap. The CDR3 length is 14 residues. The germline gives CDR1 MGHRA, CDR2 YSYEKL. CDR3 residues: CASRRPGSHYGYTF. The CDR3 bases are TGCGCCAGCAGAAGGCCGGGATCGCACTATGGCTACACCTTC.

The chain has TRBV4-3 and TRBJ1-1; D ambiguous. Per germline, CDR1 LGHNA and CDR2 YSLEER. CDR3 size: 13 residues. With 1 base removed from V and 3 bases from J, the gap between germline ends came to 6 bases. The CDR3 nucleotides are TGCGCCAGCAGCCAAGGTACAGACACTGAAGCTTTCTTT. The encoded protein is CASSQGTDTEAFF.

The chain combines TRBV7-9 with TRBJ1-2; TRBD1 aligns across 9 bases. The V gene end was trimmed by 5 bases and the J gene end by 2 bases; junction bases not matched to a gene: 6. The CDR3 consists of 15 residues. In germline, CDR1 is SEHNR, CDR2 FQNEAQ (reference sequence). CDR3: CASSPWDRANYGYTF. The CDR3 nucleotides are TGTGCCAGCAGCCCCTGGGACAGGGCAAACTATGGCTACACCTTC.

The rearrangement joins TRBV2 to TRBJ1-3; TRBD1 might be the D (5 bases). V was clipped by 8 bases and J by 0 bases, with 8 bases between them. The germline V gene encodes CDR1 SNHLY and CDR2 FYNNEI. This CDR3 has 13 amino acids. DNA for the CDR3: TGTGCCAGCGGGACTGACTCTGGAAACACCATATATTTT. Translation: CASGTDSGNTIYF.